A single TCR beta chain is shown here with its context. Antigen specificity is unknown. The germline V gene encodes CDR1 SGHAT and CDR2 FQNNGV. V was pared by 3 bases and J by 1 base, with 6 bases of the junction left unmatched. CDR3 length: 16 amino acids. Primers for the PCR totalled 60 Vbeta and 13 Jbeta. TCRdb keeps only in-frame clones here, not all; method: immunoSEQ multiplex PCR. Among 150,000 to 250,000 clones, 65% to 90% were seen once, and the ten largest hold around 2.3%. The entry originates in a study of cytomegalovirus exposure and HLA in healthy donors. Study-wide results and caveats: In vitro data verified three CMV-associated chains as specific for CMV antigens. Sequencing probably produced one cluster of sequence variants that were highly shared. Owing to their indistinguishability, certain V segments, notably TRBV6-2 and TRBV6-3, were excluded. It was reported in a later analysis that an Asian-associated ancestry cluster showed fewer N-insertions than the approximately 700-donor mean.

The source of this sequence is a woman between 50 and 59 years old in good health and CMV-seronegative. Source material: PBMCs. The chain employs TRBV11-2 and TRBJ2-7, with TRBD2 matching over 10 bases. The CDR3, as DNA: TGTGCCAGCAGCTTCGCTAGCGGGAGCTCATCCTACGAGCAGTACTTC. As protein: CASSFASGSSSYEQYF.